This TCR beta chain originates from a study of cytomegalovirus exposure and HLA in healthy donors. Study at large: Early release data held around 80 million unique TCRs from HLA-typed donors. Broader study findings: While the bulk of TCR sequences proved rare, some public TCRs turned up in many donors. Earlier analysis looked at TCR beta V segments, and most were productive about 90% or about 30% of the time.

The CDR3 is made up of 17 amino acids. CDR1 and CDR2 (germline): SGHDT, YYEEEE. The V gene end was trimmed by 4 bases and the J gene end by 0 bases; junction bases not matched to a gene: 8. The PCR had 60 Vbeta and 13 Jbeta primers. The table came from immunoSEQ multiplex PCR; TCRdb's copy has only in-frame clones and leaves some out. The table lists about 160,000 clones, roughly 77% of them singletons, with 2.6% in the top ten. To note about this clone: Its antigen is as yet unknown.

What was sequenced was PBMCs. This sequence originates from a woman in her thirties or forties in good health and CMV-seropositive. The gene calls are TRBV5-6 and TRBJ2-5; 11 positions match TRBD2. The CDR3 DNA reads as TGTGCCAGCAGCACCTTAGCGGGGGGGCCGTACCAAGAGACCCAGTACTTC. This codes for CASSTLAGGPYQETQYF.